The present TCR beta chain was sequenced within a study of blood T cell repertoires in COVID-19. While infection was still active, Seattle patients were enrolled and then followed longitudinally. Repertoires were generated with immunoSEQ multiplex PCR, while TCRdb's copy carries only in-frame clones and drops some. This table has about 92,000 clones, roughly 87% appearing once. CDR1 is PRHDT and CDR2 is FYEKMQ in the germline V gene (reference sequence). With 4 bases clipped from V and 5 bases from J, the junction kept 13 bases outside the gene matches. The CDR3 totals 16 residues. This clonotype was obtained from a woman in her sixties or seventies with COVID-19, enrolled during active disease. The chain uses TRBV13 and TRBJ1-1; 7 bases match TRBD1. The source material was peripheral blood. The CDR3 reads CASSSGTVSFRTEAFF. The CDR3 DNA reads as TGTGCCAGCAGCTCCGGGACAGTCTCTTTTCGGACTGAAGCTTTCTTT. Combining the CDR3 with reference TRBV13 and TRBJ1-1 gives the whole variable domain AAGVIQSPRHLIKEKRETATLKCYPIPRHDTVYWYQQGPGQDPQFLISFYEKMQSDKGSIPDRFSAQQFSDYHSELNMSSLELGDSALYFCASSSGTVSFRTEAFFGQGTRLTVV.